A single sample is the source of the 27 T cell receptor beta chains below, sequenced in a study of Ad26.COV2.S vaccination and SARS-CoV-2 variants. TCRdb's table, derived via immunoSEQ multiplex PCR, lists solely in-frame clones and lacks some. The repertoire holds roughly 380,000 clones, with 70% to 90% as singletons. The sample's treatment: 19 received Ad26.COV2.S at low or high dose, single or two shots; five or six received placebo; per-sample allocation not given. On day 63 after the first injection, vaccine and placebo recipients gave samples. Source: peripheral blood, taken in a trial of Ad26.COV2.S vaccine versus placebo. These receptor sequences come from a person between 18 and 59 years old who received the Ad26.COV2.S COVID-19 vaccine or a placebo.

The J gene is TRBJ1-3, the V gene TRBV5-6; no clear D. Deletions cut 1 base from V and 7 bases from J, with 12 bases between. Germline lookup yields CDR1 SGHDT and CDR2 YYEEEE. The CDR3 has 14 residues. The CDR3 protein is CASSLSKNWNTIYF. In DNA form, the CDR3 reads TGTGCCAGCAGCTTGTCGAAAAACTGGAACACCATATATTTT.

This rearrangement joins TRBV5-5 to TRBJ2-2; D is unclear. In germline, CDR1 is SGHKS, CDR2 YYEKEE (reference sequence). CDR3 size: 11 residues. The V and J ends lost 1 base and 6 bases respectively, with 1 base between them. CDR3 bases: TGTGCCAGCAGCTTGCCCGGGGAGCTGTTTTTT. Amino acid sequence: CASSLPGELFF.

The rearrangement uses TRBV30 and TRBJ1-5; 9 bases are shared with TRBD1. This CDR3 is built from 15 residues. Trimming at V came to 0 bases and at J to 4 bases, leaving 4 bases not matched to a gene. Germline CDR1 GTSNPN, CDR2 SVGIG (reference sequence). CDR3: CAWSVGGTGNQPQHF. In DNA, the CDR3 is TGTGCCTGGAGTGTCGGAGGGACAGGGAATCAGCCCCAGCATTTT.

This rearrangement joins TRBV7-9 to TRBJ2-2, with D possibly being TRBD1 (5 bases). Looked up from germline, CDR1 is SEHNR and CDR2 is FQNEAQ (reference sequence). V dropped 6 bases and J dropped 5 bases, with 10 bases sitting between them. The CDR3 is made up of 13 amino acids. In DNA, the CDR3 is TGTGCCAGCAGTTACCAGGGAACCGGGGAGCTGTTTTTT. Its protein is CASSYQGTGELFF.

DNA of the CDR3: TGCGCCAGCAGCCAGGGACTAGCGGGAGGGCCTCGTTACAATGAGCAGTTCTTC. This translates into CASSQGLAGGPRYNEQFF. The genes are TRBV4-1 and TRBJ2-1; 16 nucleotides align to TRBD2. With 3 bases clipped from V and 4 bases from J, the junction kept 6 bases outside the gene matches. Germline lookup yields CDR1 MGHRA and CDR2 YSYEKL. The CDR3 spans 18 residues.

V is TRBV21-1 and J is TRBJ1-1; TRBD1, the table's D call, was not compared with the DNA. TRBV21-1 is described as a pseudogene. This CDR3 has 15 amino acids. In DNA, the CDR3 is TGTGCCACCCCTCCCATGACAGAGCCGAACACTGAAGCTTTCTTT. Translating gives CATPPMTEPNTEAFF.

Points on this clone: A read error may account for a junction end that differs from germline. The chain links TRBV7-7 to TRBJ2-5; D may be TRBD2 (5 bases). The germline CDR1 and CDR2 sequences are SSHAT and FNYEAQ (reference sequence). The CDR3 totals 16 residues. CDR3 nucleotide sequence: TGTGCTAGCAGACCCTTTCCGGGATCAGTTGAGGAGACCCAGTACTTC. Translating gives CASRPFPGSVEETQYF.

The chain combines TRBV29-1 with TRBJ1-1; 9 bases agree with TRBD1. Germline CDR1 and CDR2: SQVTM and ANQGSEA. The CDR3 is made up of 13 amino acids. The CDR3 is CISTGGVGTEAFF. CDR3 nucleotides: TGCATCAGTACAGGGGGCGTGGGGACTGAAGCTTTCTTT.

The chain uses TRBV11-2 and TRBJ1-2; weak D call: TRBD1 (5 bases). Between the trimmed V and J ends, which lost 5 bases and 4 bases, there was a span of 29 bases. CDR1 is SGHAT and CDR2 is FQNNGV in the germline V gene. The CDR3 totals 19 residues. The CDR3 here is CASSQIARDRWARGYGYTF. For the CDR3, the DNA is TGTGCCAGCAGCCAGATCGCAAGGGACCGCTGGGCTAGGGGCTATGGCTACACCTTC.

V usage is TRBV5-1 and J usage is TRBJ2-5, with 8 bases matching TRBD1. CDR3 length: 16 amino acids. V was clipped by 0 bases and J by 6 bases; unmatched bases: 10. CDR1 and CDR2 from the germline V gene are SGHRS and YFSETQ. CDR3 loop: CASSLALTGGIQTQYF. The CDR3 region has the DNA TGCGCCAGCAGCTTGGCACTTACAGGGGGTATTCAGACCCAGTACTTC.

J is TRBJ2-1 and V is TRBV2, with 10 bases that match TRBD1. The CDR3 extends over 15 amino acids. The germline CDR1 and CDR2 sequences are SNHLY and FYNNEI. The V and J ends lost 2 bases and 9 bases, in that order; junction bases with no gene match: 7. This chain's CDR3 is CASSEPDRGRFEQFF. Written as DNA, the CDR3 is TGTGCCAGCAGTGAACCCGACAGGGGGCGCTTTGAGCAGTTCTTC.

V gene TRBV9 combines with J gene TRBJ2-7, with TRBD2 matching 8 bases. V was pared by 0 bases and J by 6 bases, with 8 bases of the junction left unmatched. Germline V lookup: CDR1 SGDLS, CDR2 YYNGEE. This CDR3 has 15 amino acids. The CDR3 protein is CASSVDSRGVGEQYF. The CDR3 coding sequence is TGTGCCAGCAGCGTAGACTCGCGGGGGGTCGGCGAGCAGTACTTC.

This chain connects TRBV4-2 to TRBJ1-3; TRBD1 agrees at 8 bases. Germline V gene data show CDR1 as LGHNA and CDR2 as YNFKEQ. V lost 0 bases and J lost 3; bases outside the gene matches: 1. CDR3 size: 15 residues. The CDR3 loop reads CASSQDRGHGNTIYF. The CDR3 bases are TGTGCCAGCAGCCAAGACAGGGGGCATGGAAACACCATATATTTT.

The chain links TRBV7-2 to TRBJ2-5; TRBD1 is a possible D gene (6 bases). Germline-derived CDR1 and CDR2 are SGHTA and FQGNSA. The V and J ends lost 5 bases and 0 bases respectively, with 13 bases between them. The CDR3 totals 15 residues. The CDR3 coding sequence is TGTGCCAGCAGCGCCCCAGACAGGCACCAAGAGACCCAGTACTTC. Translating it yields CASSAPDRHQETQYF. Based on the CDR3 plus reference TRBV7-2 and TRBJ2-5, the full variable domain is GAGVSQSPSNKVTEKGKDVELRCDPISGHTALYWYRQSLGQGLEFLIYFQGNSAPDKSGLPSDRFSAERTGGSVSTLTIQRTQQEDSAVYLCASSAPDRHQETQYFGPGTRLLVL.

Regarding this clone: At the DNA level, this CDR3 is encoded by other sequences in the same sample as well. The chain joins TRBV4-1 to TRBJ1-1; 10 bases fit TRBD1. CDR3 length: 14 amino acids. The junction had 3 bases not matched to a gene; V was cut back by 4 bases and J by 4 bases. From germline, CDR1 is MGHRA and CDR2 YSYEKL. CDR3 DNA sequence: TGCGCCAGCAGCCCCGGACAGGGGGGCACTGAAGCTTTCTTT. Amino acids: CASSPGQGGTEAFF.

The V gene is TRBV6-2 or TRBV6-3, the J gene TRBJ1-2; D is uncertain. The CDR3 loop spans 13 amino acids. CDR1 MNHEY and CDR2 SVGEGT come from the germline V gene. Trimming shortened V by 3 bases and J by 10 bases, and 15 bases separated the two germline ends. CDR3 loop: CASSYDVASSYTF. CDR3 sequence (DNA): TGTGCCAGCAGTTATGACGTTGCATCGTCCTACACCTTC.

The chain joins TRBV19 to TRBJ1-5, with 7 bases matching TRBD1. V shed 5 bases, J shed 6 bases, and the junction held 7 bases outside the gene matches. The CDR3 spans 14 residues. CDR1 and CDR2 from the germline V gene are LNHDA and SQIVND (reference sequence). The CDR3 loop reads CASSPRDRSQPQHF. In nucleotides, the CDR3 is TGTGCCAGTAGTCCTAGGGACAGATCTCAGCCCCAGCATTTT.

The V gene is TRBV6-6, the J gene TRBJ1-1; D possibly corresponds to TRBD1 (5 bases). Germline CDR1 and CDR2: MNHNY and SVGAGI (reference sequence). Trimming removed 6 bases from V and 2 bases from J, with 13 bases in between. CDR3 length equals 14 residues. The CDR3 DNA reads TGTGCCAGCAGGCCCGGGACGGGTAACACTGAAGCTTTCTTT. Residues: CASRPGTGNTEAFF.

CDR3 loop: CASSQESGTGWNEQYF. The CDR3, as DNA: TGCGCCAGCAGCCAAGAATCCGGGACAGGGTGGAACGAGCAGTACTTC. V and J are TRBV4-3 and TRBJ2-7; 9 nucleotides match TRBD1. Germline values: CDR1 LGHNA, CDR2 YSLEER. CDR3 length equals 16 residues. Trimming removed 0 bases from V and 5 bases from J; junction bases left unmatched: 8.

The V and J genes are TRBV19 and TRBJ1-2, with D possibly being TRBD1 (6 bases). Germline V CDR1 and CDR2: LNHDA, SQIVND (reference sequence). CDR3 length: 14 amino acids. V was shortened by 3 bases and J by 5 bases, with 13 bases between the two germline ends. The CDR3 DNA reads TGTGCCAGTAGTATGGTGGGGGGGCGGTATGGCTACACCTTC. This encodes CASSMVGGRYGYTF.

The chain links TRBV18 to TRBJ2-3, with 9 bases that match TRBD2. This CDR3 region has 17 residues. Germline lookup yields CDR1 KGHSH and CDR2 LQKENI. V dropped 6 bases and J dropped 4; count of bases not matched to a gene: 14. CDR3 sequence: CASSQTMELAGPDTQYF. The DNA for the CDR3 is TGTGCCAGCTCGCAAACAATGGAGCTAGCGGGGCCAGATACGCAGTATTTT.

This clone was found once. The chain couples TRBV27 to TRBJ1-4; TRBD1 aligns across 8 bases. The CDR3 has 15 amino acids. Germline CDR1 MNHEY, CDR2 SMNVEV (reference sequence). The junction had 9 bases not matched to a gene; V was cut back by 5 bases and J by 7 bases. The CDR3 nucleotides are TGTGCCAGCAGTACAAGGACAGGGAGTCCTGAAAAACTGTTTTTT. Protein: CASSTRTGSPEKLFF.

The rearrangement links TRBV10-1 to TRBJ2-3, with 11 bases matching TRBD1. With 2 bases clipped from V and 2 bases from J, the junction kept 9 bases outside the gene matches. This CDR3 has 18 residues. In germline, CDR1 is WNHNN, CDR2 SYGVQD (reference sequence). As DNA, the CDR3 is TGCGCCAGCAGTGAGCGGACAGGGGGCCAGACCGACACAGATACGCAGTATTTT. It is translated as CASSERTGGQTDTDTQYF.

V and J are TRBV5-4 and TRBJ1-2, with 9 nucleotides matching TRBD1. This CDR3 region has 13 residues. The junction had 2 bases not matched to a gene; V was cut back by 4 bases and J by 4 bases. The germline V gene encodes CDR1 SGHNT and CDR2 YYREEE (reference sequence). CDR3 protein: CASSVTGGYGYTF. As DNA, the CDR3 is TGTGCCAGCAGCGTGACAGGGGGCTATGGCTACACCTTC.

The chain combines TRBV6-2 or TRBV6-3 with TRBJ1-1; D gene ambiguous. Per germline, CDR1 MNHEY and CDR2 SVGEGT. The V end was cut by 2 bases, the J end by 5 bases, with 12 bases between. The CDR3 extends over 14 amino acids. The CDR3 sequence is CASSYEAWRTEAFF. CDR3 nucleotide sequence: TGTGCCAGCAGTTACGAGGCCTGGAGGACTGAAGCTTTCTTT.

The table lists this clone with a count of one. CDR3 loop: CASSQAGLGGTDTQYF. The CDR3 DNA reads as TGTGCCAGCAGCCAAGCTGGGCTAGGAGGTACAGATACGCAGTATTTT. This sequence joins TRBV4-2 and TRBJ2-3; tentative D call: TRBD2 (5 bases). Germline assignment: CDR1 LGHNA and CDR2 YNFKEQ. With 1 base removed from V and 3 bases from J, the gap between germline ends came to 14 bases. The CDR3 loop spans 16 amino acids.

The chain carries TRBV24-1 and TRBJ1-5, with TRBD1 as a possible D gene (5 bases). Germline V lookup: CDR1 KGHDR, CDR2 SFDVKD. Trimming removed 10 bases from V and 1 base from J, with 13 bases in between. CDR3 length: 14 residues. CDR3 coding DNA: TGTGCCACTCAGGGAAATAAGAGCAATCAGCCCCAGCATTTT. Translated: CATQGNKSNQPQHF.